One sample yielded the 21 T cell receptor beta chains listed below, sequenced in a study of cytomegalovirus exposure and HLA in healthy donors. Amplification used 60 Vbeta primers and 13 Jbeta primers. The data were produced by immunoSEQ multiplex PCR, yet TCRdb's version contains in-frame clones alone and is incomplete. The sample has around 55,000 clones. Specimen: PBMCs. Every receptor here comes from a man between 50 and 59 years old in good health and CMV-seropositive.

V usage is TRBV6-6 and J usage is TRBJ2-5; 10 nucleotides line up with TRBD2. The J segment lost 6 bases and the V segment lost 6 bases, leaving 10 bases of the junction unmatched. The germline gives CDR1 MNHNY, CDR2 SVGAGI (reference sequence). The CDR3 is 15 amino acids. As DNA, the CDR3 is TGTGCCAGCAGCCCCCCTTCTAGCGGGAGAAAGACCCAGTACTTC. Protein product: CASSPPSSGRKTQYF.

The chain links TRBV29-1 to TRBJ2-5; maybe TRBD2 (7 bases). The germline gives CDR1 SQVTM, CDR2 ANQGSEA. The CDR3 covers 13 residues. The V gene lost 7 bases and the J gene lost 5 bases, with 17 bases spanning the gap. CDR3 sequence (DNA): TGCAGCGCCCGTCGGGGGGCGGGGGAGACCCAGTACTTC. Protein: CSARRGAGETQYF.

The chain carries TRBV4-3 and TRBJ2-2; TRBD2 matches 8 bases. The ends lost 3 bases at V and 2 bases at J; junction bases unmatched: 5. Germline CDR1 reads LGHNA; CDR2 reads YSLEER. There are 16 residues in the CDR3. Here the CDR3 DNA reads TGCGCCAGCAGCCAGGAGAGCGGGAGAAACACCGGGGAGCTGTTTTTT. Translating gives CASSQESGRNTGELFF.

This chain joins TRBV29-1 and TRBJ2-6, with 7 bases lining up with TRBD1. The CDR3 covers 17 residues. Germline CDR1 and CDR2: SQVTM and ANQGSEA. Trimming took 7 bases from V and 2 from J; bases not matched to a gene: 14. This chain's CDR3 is CSAIQGTHATGANVLTF. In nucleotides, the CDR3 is TGCAGCGCCATACAGGGGACGCATGCCACTGGGGCCAACGTCCTGACTTTC.

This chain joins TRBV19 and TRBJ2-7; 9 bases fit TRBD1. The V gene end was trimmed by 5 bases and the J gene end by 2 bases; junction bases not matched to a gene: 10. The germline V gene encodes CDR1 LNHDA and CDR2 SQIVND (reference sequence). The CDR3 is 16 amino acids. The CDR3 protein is CASSASGTGITYEQYF. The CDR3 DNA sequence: TGTGCCAGTAGTGCCTCCGGGACAGGGATAACCTACGAGCAGTACTTC.

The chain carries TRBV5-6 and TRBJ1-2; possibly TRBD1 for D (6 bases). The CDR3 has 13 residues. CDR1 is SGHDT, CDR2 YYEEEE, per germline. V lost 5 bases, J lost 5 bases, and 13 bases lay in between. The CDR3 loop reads CASRPGEGYGYTF. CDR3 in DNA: TGTGCCAGCAGACCAGGGGAGGGGTATGGCTACACCTTC.

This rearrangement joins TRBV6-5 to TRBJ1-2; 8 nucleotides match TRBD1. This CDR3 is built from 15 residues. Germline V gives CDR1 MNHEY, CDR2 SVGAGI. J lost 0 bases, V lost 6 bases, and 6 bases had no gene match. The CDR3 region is CASRRGTGANYGYTF. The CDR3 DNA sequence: TGTGCCAGCAGACGGGGGACAGGAGCTAACTATGGCTACACCTTC.

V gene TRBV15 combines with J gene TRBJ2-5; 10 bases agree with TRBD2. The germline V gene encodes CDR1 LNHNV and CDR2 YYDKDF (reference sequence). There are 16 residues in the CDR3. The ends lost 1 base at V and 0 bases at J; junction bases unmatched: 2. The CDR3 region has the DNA TGTGCCACCAGCAGAGGGGGACTAGCGAACCAAGAGACCCAGTACTTC. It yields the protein CATSRGGLANQETQYF.

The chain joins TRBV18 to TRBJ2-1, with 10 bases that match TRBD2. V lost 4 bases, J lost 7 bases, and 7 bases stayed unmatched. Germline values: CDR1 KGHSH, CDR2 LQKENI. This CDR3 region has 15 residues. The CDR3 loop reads CASSLLAGLGNEQFF. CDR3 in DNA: TGTGCCAGCTCACTACTAGCGGGGCTAGGTAATGAGCAGTTCTTC.

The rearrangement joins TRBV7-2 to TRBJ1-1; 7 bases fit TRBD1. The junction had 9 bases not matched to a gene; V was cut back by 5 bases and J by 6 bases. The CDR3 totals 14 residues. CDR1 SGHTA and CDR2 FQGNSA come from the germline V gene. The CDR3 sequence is CASSPTGVRAEAFF. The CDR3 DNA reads TGTGCCAGCAGCCCTACAGGGGTGAGGGCTGAAGCTTTCTTT.

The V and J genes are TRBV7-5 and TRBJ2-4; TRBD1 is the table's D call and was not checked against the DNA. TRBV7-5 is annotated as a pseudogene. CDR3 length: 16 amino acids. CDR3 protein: CARSFYRFVAKNIQYF. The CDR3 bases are TGTGCCAGAAGCTTTTACAGGTTTGTGGCCAAAAACATTCAGTACTTC.

For the CDR3, the DNA is TGCGCCAGCAGGGGGGACAGGACGAGCTCTGGAAACACCATATATTTT. This encodes CASRGDRTSSGNTIYF. J is TRBJ1-3 and V is TRBV5-1; 8 bases are shared with TRBD1. This CDR3 has 16 residues. The V segment lost 5 bases and the J segment 0 bases; nucleotides outside the gene matches: 7. Germline V gene lookup returns CDR1 SGHRS and CDR2 YFSETQ.

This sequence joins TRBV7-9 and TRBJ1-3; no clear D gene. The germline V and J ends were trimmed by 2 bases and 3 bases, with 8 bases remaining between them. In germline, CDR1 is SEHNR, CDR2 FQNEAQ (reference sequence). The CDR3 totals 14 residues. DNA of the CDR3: TGTGCCAGCAGCTTACGGGAACGTGGAAACACCATATATTTT. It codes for CASSLRERGNTIYF. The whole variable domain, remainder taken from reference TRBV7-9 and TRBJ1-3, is DTGVSQNPRHKITKRGQNVTFRCDPISEHNRLYWYRQTLGQGPEFLTYFQNEAQLEKSRLLSDRFSAERPKGSFSTLEIQRTEQGDSAMYLCASSLRERGNTIYFGEGSWLTVV.

The CDR3 bases are TGCGCCAGCAGCCAAGATAGGTTGAGAGGGGGAGAGACCCAGTACTTC. Translating gives CASSQDRLRGGETQYF. The chain links TRBV4-3 to TRBJ2-5; possible D gene TRBD1, 6 bases. CDR3 length: 16 amino acids. Germline V CDR1 and CDR2: LGHNA, YSLEER. With 0 bases removed from V and 4 bases from J, the gap between germline ends came to 15 bases.

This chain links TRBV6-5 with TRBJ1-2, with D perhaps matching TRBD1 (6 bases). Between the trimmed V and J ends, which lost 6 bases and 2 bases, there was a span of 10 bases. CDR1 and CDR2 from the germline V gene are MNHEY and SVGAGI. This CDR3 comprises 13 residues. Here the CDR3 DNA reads TGTGCCAGCAGCCTGACAGGAAACTATGGCTACACCTTC. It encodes CASSLTGNYGYTF.

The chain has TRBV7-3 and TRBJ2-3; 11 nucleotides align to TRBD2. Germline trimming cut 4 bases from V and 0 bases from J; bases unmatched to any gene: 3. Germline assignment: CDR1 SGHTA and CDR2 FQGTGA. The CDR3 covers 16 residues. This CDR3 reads CASSSRLAGSTDTQYF. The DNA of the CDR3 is TGTGCCAGCAGCTCCCGACTAGCGGGGAGCACAGATACGCAGTATTTT. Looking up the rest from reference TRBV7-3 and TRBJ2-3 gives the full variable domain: GAGVSQTPSNKVTEKGKYVELRCDPISGHTALYWYRQSLGQGPEFLIYFQGTGAADDSGLPNDRFFAVRPEGSVSTLKIQRTERGDSAVYLCASSSRLAGSTDTQYFGPGTRLTVL.

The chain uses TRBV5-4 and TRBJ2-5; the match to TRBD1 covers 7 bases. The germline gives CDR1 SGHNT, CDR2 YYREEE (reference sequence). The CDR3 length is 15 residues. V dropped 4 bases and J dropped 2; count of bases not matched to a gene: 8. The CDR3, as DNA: TGTGCCAGCAGCCGGGGACAGCTCAAACAAGAGACCCAGTACTTC. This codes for CASSRGQLKQETQYF.

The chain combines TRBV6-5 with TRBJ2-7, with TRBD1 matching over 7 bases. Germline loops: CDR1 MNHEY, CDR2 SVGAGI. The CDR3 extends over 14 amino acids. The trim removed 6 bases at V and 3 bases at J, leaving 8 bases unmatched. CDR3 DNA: TGTGCCAGCAGATTACATGGGACAGTCTACGAGCAGTACTTC. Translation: CASRLHGTVYEQYF.

The CDR3 DNA sequence: TGTGCCAGCAGTTCCCCAGCGGGGGACCCCTACGAGCAGTACTTC. Translated, it gives CASSSPAGDPYEQYF. The V and J genes are TRBV6-6 and TRBJ2-7, with TRBD2 matching over 8 bases. This CDR3 contains 15 residues. From germline, CDR1 is MNHNY and CDR2 SVGAGI (reference sequence). V lost 4 bases, J lost 2 bases, and 7 bases stayed unmatched.

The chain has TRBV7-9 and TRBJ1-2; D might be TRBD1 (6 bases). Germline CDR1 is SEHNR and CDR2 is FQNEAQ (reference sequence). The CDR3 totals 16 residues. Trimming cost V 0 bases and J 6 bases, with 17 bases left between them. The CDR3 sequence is CASSLAQGTGYNGYTF. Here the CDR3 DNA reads TGTGCCAGCAGCTTAGCGCAGGGAACAGGGTATAATGGCTACACCTTC.

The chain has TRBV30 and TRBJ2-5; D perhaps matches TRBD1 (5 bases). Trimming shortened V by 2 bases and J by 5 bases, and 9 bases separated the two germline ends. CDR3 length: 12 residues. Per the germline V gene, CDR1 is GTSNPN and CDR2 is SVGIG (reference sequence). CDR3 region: CAWSMGRETQYF. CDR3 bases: TGTGCCTGGAGTATGGGGCGGGAGACCCAGTACTTC.